The 27 T cell receptor beta chains below come from one sample, sequenced in a study of blood T cell repertoires in COVID-19. Clones were sequenced by immunoSEQ multiplex PCR, and TCRdb holds only the in-frame ones, with some missing. The sample lists roughly 220,000 clones, approximately 80% seen once, with about 1.4% in the top ten. What was sequenced was peripheral blood. The receptors here all came from a woman in her thirties or forties who had recovered from COVID-19.

This chain uses TRBV19 with TRBJ1-2; 7 nucleotides agree with TRBD1. The J segment lost 8 bases and the V segment lost 8 bases, leaving 11 bases of the junction unmatched. Per germline, CDR1 LNHDA and CDR2 SQIVND (reference sequence). The CDR3 loop spans 13 amino acids. CDR3 DNA: TGTGCCAGTCAGGAAGGGGGCCTCCGGGGCTACACCTTC. It specifies CASQEGGLRGYTF.

V is TRBV5-8 and J is TRBJ1-2; 12 nucleotides agree with TRBD1. With V trimmed by 2 bases and J by 5 bases, 16 bases remained unmatched. Germline V gene data show CDR1 as SGHTS and CDR2 as YDEGEE. The CDR3 totals 19 residues. CDR3 loop: CASSLQAGTGGGRPYGYTF. As DNA, the CDR3 is TGTGCCAGCAGCTTACAGGCCGGGACAGGGGGCGGTCGACCTTATGGCTACACCTTC.

The rearrangement links TRBV6-2 or TRBV6-3 to TRBJ1-5, with TRBD1 matching 9 bases. The junction had 5 bases not matched to a gene; V was cut back by 5 bases and J by 6 bases. Germline CDR1 reads MNHEY; CDR2 reads SVGEGT. This CDR3 is 14 amino acids long. CDR3 sequence (DNA): TGTGCCAGCAGTGGCCGGGACAGGGCTCAGCCCCAGCATTTT. This encodes CASSGRDRAQPQHF.

The chain combines TRBV28 with TRBJ1-5, with D possibly TRBD1 on 6 matching bases. Germline values: CDR1 MDHEN, CDR2 SYDVKM. This CDR3 region has 16 residues. V was trimmed by 3 bases and J by 3 bases, leaving 15 bases between them. CDR3 amino acids: CASSFDQTGYNQPQHF. The CDR3 bases are TGTGCCAGCAGTTTTGACCAGACAGGCTACAATCAGCCCCAGCATTTT.

This clone was observed a single time. J is TRBJ1-2 and V is TRBV6-4; weak D call: TRBD1 (6 bases). Germline loops: CDR1 MRHNA, CDR2 SNTAGT. The CDR3 is made up of 13 amino acids. V was shortened by 8 bases and J by 4 bases, with 14 bases between the two germline ends. The CDR3 reads CASSVGAFYGYTF. In DNA, the CDR3 is TGTGCCAGCTCGGTGGGGGCATTCTATGGCTACACCTTC.

This chain links TRBV9 with TRBJ2-5; D is perhaps TRBD2 (6 bases). This CDR3 is 16 amino acids long. In germline, CDR1 is SGDLS, CDR2 YYNGEE. Trimming cost V 4 bases and J 4 bases, with 20 bases left between them. CDR3 protein: CASSPLGGGLGETQYF. DNA of the CDR3: TGTGCCAGCAGCCCCTTGGGGGGAGGTTTGGGAGAGACCCAGTACTTC.

The gene calls are TRBV6-5 and TRBJ1-1; 7 bases line up with TRBD1. The V segment lost 7 bases and the J segment 0 bases; nucleotides outside the gene matches: 5. Germline CDR1 reads MNHEY; CDR2 reads SVGAGI. The CDR3 covers 14 residues. CDR3 sequence (DNA): TGTGCCAGCACGTCGGGACAGATGAACACTGAAGCTTTCTTT. This sequence encodes CASTSGQMNTEAFF.

The chain recombines TRBV5-1 with TRBJ2-1; a possible D gene is TRBD2 (6 bases). V dropped 3 bases and J dropped 0 bases, with 16 bases sitting between them. Germline lookup yields CDR1 SGHRS and CDR2 YFSETQ. This CDR3 has 17 residues. CDR3 nucleotides: TGCGCCAGCAGCTCGGACGGGGGTCCCTACTCCTACAATGAGCAGTTCTTC. This gives the protein CASSSDGGPYSYNEQFF.

A few counts support this clone. The J gene is TRBJ1-3, the V gene TRBV6-5, with TRBD1 matching 7 bases. Germline CDR1 MNHEY, CDR2 SVGAGI. J was trimmed by 5 bases and V by 6 bases; bases with no gene match: 1. CDR3 length: 12 residues. The CDR3 nucleotides are TGTGCCAGCAGGACAGGGAGAAACACCATATATTTT. Translated: CASRTGRNTIYF.

This chain joins TRBV19 and TRBJ2-7, with 7 bases that match TRBD2. J gave up 4 bases and V 5 bases, and 5 bases lay outside the gene matches. The CDR3 contains 13 residues. Per germline, CDR1 LNHDA and CDR2 SQIVND (reference sequence). CDR3 DNA sequence: TGTGCCAGTAGTCCCGTCGGGAGGTACGAGCAGTACTTC. This translates into CASSPVGRYEQYF.

The chain couples TRBV1 to TRBJ2-2; the table's D gene call, TRBD1, was not cross checked with the DNA. TRBV1 is reported as a pseudogene. The CDR3 is 20 amino acids. The CDR3 coding sequence is TGCACCAGCAGCCAAGGCGTCCGGGACAGGCCCACAAAGAACACCGGGGAGCTGTTTTTT. This translates into CTSSQGVRDRPTKNTGELFF.

The chain has TRBV10-3 and TRBJ1-4, with D hard to call. The CDR3 totals 14 residues. Germline assignment: CDR1 ENHRY and CDR2 SYGVKD. V was cut by 3 bases and J by 8 bases, with 13 bases left in between. CDR3 loop: CAISDEVVGEKLFF. Here the CDR3 DNA reads TGTGCCATCAGTGATGAGGTCGTCGGGGAAAAACTGTTTTTT.

The chain uses TRBV5-1 and TRBJ2-5, with D perhaps TRBD1 (6 bases). Per germline, CDR1 SGHRS and CDR2 YFSETQ. CDR3 size: 16 residues. V lost 4 bases and J lost 1, with 17 bases in between. CDR3 DNA: TGCGCCAGCAGCCCCGTGGTGGGACACATCCAAGAGACCCAGTACTTC. This gives the protein CASSPVVGHIQETQYF. Using reference TRBV5-1 and TRBJ2-5 for the parts outside the CDR3, the full variable domain is KAGVTQTPRYLIKTRGQQVTLSCSPISGHRSVSWYQQTPGQGLQFLFEYFSETQRNKGNFPGRFSGRQFSNSRSEMNVSTLELGDSALYLCASSPVVGHIQETQYFGPGTRLLVL.

The J gene is TRBJ2-5, the V gene TRBV14, with D perhaps matching TRBD1 (6 bases). Per germline, CDR1 SGHDN and CDR2 FVKESK. There are 13 residues in the CDR3. Trimming removed 4 bases at V and 7 bases at J, with 13 bases between. The chain's CDR3 is CASSPTGSGTQYF. In DNA, the CDR3 is TGTGCCAGCAGCCCAACAGGGAGCGGGACCCAGTACTTC.

The chain employs TRBV7-2 and TRBJ1-2; D call uncertain. Trimming took 2 bases from V and 9 from J, leaving 19 bases between them. The CDR3 runs to 15 residues. From germline, CDR1 is SGHTA and CDR2 FQGNSA. The CDR3 DNA is TGTGCCAGCAGCTTAATTTCGGTTGCTCCAACTCGCTACACCTTC. Amino acids: CASSLISVAPTRYTF.

J is TRBJ1-1 and V is TRBV2; 8 bases map to TRBD1. Germline-derived CDR1 and CDR2 are SNHLY and FYNNEI. CDR3 size: 13 residues. The junction had 4 bases not matched to a gene; V was cut back by 6 bases and J by 4 bases. In DNA, the CDR3 is TGTGCCAGCAGCACAGACAGGGGCACTGAAGCTTTCTTT. Its translation is CASSTDRGTEAFF.

A single count supports this clone. The V and J genes are TRBV29-1 and TRBJ2-1; possibly TRBD1 for D (7 bases). Trimming stripped 7 bases from V and 6 bases from J, with 22 bases between. Per germline, CDR1 SQVTM and CDR2 ANQGSEA. The CDR3 covers 15 residues. Here the CDR3 DNA reads TGCAGCGCCCCGTTCCCAGGGGGGAGGCGCAATGAGCAGTTCTTC. Protein product: CSAPFPGGRRNEQFF.

This chain links TRBV15 with TRBJ1-6; 8 bases map to TRBD1. V was pared by 3 bases and J by 8 bases, with 18 bases of the junction left unmatched. Germline V lookup: CDR1 LNHNV, CDR2 YYDKDF (reference sequence). The CDR3 is made up of 19 amino acids. The CDR3 bases are TGTGCCACCAGCAGCTTAACCGGGACAGGAGTATATGGTTATTCACCCCTCCACTTT. Amino acid sequence: CATSSLTGTGVYGYSPLHF.

The chain employs TRBV6-5 and TRBJ1-3; 9 bases line up with TRBD1. CDR3 length: 14 amino acids. Losses at the gene ends were 6 bases for V and 3 bases for J; bases not matched to a gene: 3. Per the germline V gene, CDR1 is MNHEY and CDR2 is SVGAGI. In DNA, the CDR3 is TGTGCCAGCAGCAGGACAGGGGTTGGAAACACCATATATTTT. This sequence encodes CASSRTGVGNTIYF.

This clone turned up a few times. The J gene is TRBJ2-1, the V gene TRBV3-1 (or the pseudogene TRBV3-2); D is ambiguous. The germline V gene encodes CDR1 LGHDT and CDR2 YNNKEL (reference sequence). The CDR3 spans 14 residues. V lost 4 bases to trimming and J lost 2 bases, with 9 bases between them. CDR3 amino acids: CASSLGGAYNEQFF. CDR3 coding DNA: TGTGCCAGCAGCCTTGGCGGAGCCTACAATGAGCAGTTCTTC.

This clone was seen only once. The chain uses TRBV10-2 and TRBJ1-5; D is unclear. The CDR3 is 11 amino acids. V was shortened by 10 bases and J by 9 bases, with 13 bases between the two germline ends. CDR1 is WSHSY, CDR2 SAAADI, per germline. DNA of the CDR3: TGCGCCAACAGACGGTCCGGGCCCCAGCATTTT. Protein sequence: CANRRSGPQHF.

V is TRBV5-1 and J is TRBJ2-7; the D gene is possibly TRBD1 (5 bases). CDR3 length: 13 amino acids. Germline V lookup: CDR1 SGHRS, CDR2 YFSETQ. Trimming took 4 bases from V and 2 from J, leaving 10 bases between them. The CDR3 reads CASSGAGTYEQYF. In DNA, the CDR3 is TGCGCCAGCAGCGGGGCAGGGACCTACGAGCAGTACTTC.

The chain joins TRBV10-2 to TRBJ1-2, with 7 bases matching TRBD1. The CDR3 runs 14 residues. The germline V gene encodes CDR1 WSHSY and CDR2 SAAADI. V gave up 4 bases and J gave up 5 bases; unmatched junction bases: 7. CDR3 sequence (DNA): TGCGCCAGCAGTGGGTTTTCAGGGGGTTATGGCTACACCTTC. Translation gives CASSGFSGGYGYTF.

This rearrangement joins TRBV30 to TRBJ2-7; weak D call: TRBD2 (5 bases). V lost 2 bases to trimming and J lost 5 bases, with 16 bases between them. The germline V gene has CDR1 GTSNPN and CDR2 SVGIG (reference sequence). This CDR3 is built from 14 residues. The CDR3 here is CAWSRGPRRDEQYF. The CDR3 DNA follows: TGTGCCTGGAGTCGGGGTCCCAGACGGGACGAGCAGTACTTC.

The chain couples TRBV2 to TRBJ2-7; 11 nucleotides match TRBD1. CDR1 and CDR2 from the germline V gene are SNHLY and FYNNEI. After removal of 3 bases from V and 9 bases from J, the junction contained 13 bases not matched to a gene. CDR3 length: 16 amino acids. CDR3 sequence: CASSDYRDRGSGGQYF. The CDR3 bases are TGTGCCAGCAGTGACTACAGGGACAGGGGGTCTGGCGGGCAGTACTTC.

This chain uses TRBV11-2 with TRBJ2-2; maybe TRBD1 (6 bases). This CDR3 is built from 12 residues. V lost 4 bases, J lost 6 bases, and 6 bases lay in between. Germline V CDR1 and CDR2: SGHAT, FQNNGV. The CDR3 region has the DNA TGTGCCAGCAGCTGGACAGCCGGGGAGCTGTTTTTT. Amino acids: CASSWTAGELFF.

This chain links TRBV13 with TRBJ2-1; 8 bases are a match to TRBD2. The V gene end was trimmed by 4 bases and the J gene end by 5 bases; junction bases not matched to a gene: 7. This CDR3 has 15 residues. Germline V CDR1 and CDR2: PRHDT, FYEKMQ (reference sequence). The CDR3 is CASSWSGGDNNEQFF. In nucleotides, the CDR3 is TGTGCCAGCAGCTGGAGCGGGGGCGATAACAATGAGCAGTTCTTC. Supplemented by reference TRBV13 and TRBJ2-1, the full variable domain reads AAGVIQSPRHLIKEKRETATLKCYPIPRHDTVYWYQQGPGQDPQFLISFYEKMQSDKGSIPDRFSAQQFSDYHSELNMSSLELGDSALYFCASSWSGGDNNEQFFGPGTRLTVL.